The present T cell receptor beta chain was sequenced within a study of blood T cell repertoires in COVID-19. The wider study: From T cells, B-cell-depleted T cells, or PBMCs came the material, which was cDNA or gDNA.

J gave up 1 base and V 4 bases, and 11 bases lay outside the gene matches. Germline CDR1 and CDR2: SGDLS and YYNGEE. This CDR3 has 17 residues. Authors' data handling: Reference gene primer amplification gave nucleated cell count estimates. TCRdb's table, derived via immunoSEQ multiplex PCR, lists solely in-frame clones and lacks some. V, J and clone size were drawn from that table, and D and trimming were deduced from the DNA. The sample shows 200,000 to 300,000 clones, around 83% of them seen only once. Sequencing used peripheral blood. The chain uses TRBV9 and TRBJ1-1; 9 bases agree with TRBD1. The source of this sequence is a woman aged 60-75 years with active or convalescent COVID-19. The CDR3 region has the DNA TGTGCCAGCAGCCACCGACAGGGGGTTAGTGAGAACACTGAAGCTTTCTTT. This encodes CASSHRQGVSENTEAFF.